The following is a T cell receptor (beta chain) sequence with its context. With 60 Vbeta and 13 Jbeta primers, the PCR was carried out. Only in-frame clones appear in the TCRdb table, and some are missing; sequencing was by immunoSEQ multiplex PCR. Of approximately 150,000 clones listed, about 84% are singletons. The data derive from a study of cytomegalovirus exposure and HLA in healthy donors. J lost 8 bases, V lost 5 bases, and 8 bases had no gene match. Germline assignment: CDR1 SGHNT and CDR2 YENEEA. This CDR3 region has 16 residues. Source material: PBMCs. The TCR comes from a man aged 45-65 years in good health and CMV-seropositive. The rearrangement uses TRBV11-3 and TRBJ2-1; 14 nucleotides align to TRBD2. The CDR3 nucleotides read TGTGCCAGCAGCGCTTCCGGGACTAGCGGGAGCTATGAGCAGTTCTTC. Protein product: CASSASGTSGSYEQFF.